This T cell receptor (beta chain) was recorded in a study of control samples from healthy donors and cancer patients. The data were produced by immunoSEQ multiplex PCR, yet TCRdb's version contains in-frame clones alone and is incomplete. The sample has about 96,000 clones, approximately 93% seen once; the top ten hold over 8%. Germline V CDR1 and CDR2: LNHNV, YYDKDF (reference sequence). The CDR3 runs 16 residues. The V and J ends lost 0 bases and 2 bases respectively, with 12 bases between them. This receptor was taken from a man between 18 and 29 years old in good health. The specimen was blood. The V call is TRBV15, the J call TRBJ2-3; D might be TRBD1 or TRBD2, each matching 5 bases. CDR3 in DNA: TGTGCCACCAGCAGAGACCCCCGGGACCCCACAGATACGCAGTATTTT. Its translation: CATSRDPRDPTDTQYF.